The TCR beta chain described here comes from a study of Ad26.COV2.S vaccination and SARS-CoV-2 variants. Across the study: Donor participated within the Ad26.COV2.S arm of the COV1001 trial. Into the muscle, Ad26.COV2.S was dosed once or twice, 56 days apart.

With respect to this clone: Its antigen is undetermined.

Points from the study as a whole: Similar non-spike TCR breadth was observed in recipients of vaccine and of placebo. Measurements of TCR breadth and depth may have given underestimates of the total T cell responses.

With 6 bases removed from V and 0 bases from J, the gap between germline ends came to 14 bases. CDR3 length: 15 amino acids. Per germline, CDR1 LNHDA and CDR2 SQIVND (reference sequence). Data came from immunoSEQ multiplex PCR; TCRdb stores just in-frame clones and leaves some out. Seen here are hundreds of thousands of clones, around nine tenths observed once, and the top ten hold about 3.4%. Treatment indicated: some 20 received Ad26.COV2.S at low or high dose, single or two shots; about five received placebo; per-sample allocation not given. After the first vaccine or placebo injection, samples were drawn on day 63.

The input for sequencing was peripheral blood, taken in a trial of Ad26.COV2.S vaccine versus placebo. The chain uses TRBV19 and TRBJ2-5, with D tentatively TRBD1 (6 bases). The source is a person between 18 and 65 years old who received the Ad26.COV2.S COVID-19 vaccine or a placebo. DNA for the CDR3: TGTGCCAGTAGGGGGACAAGACCTAACCAAGAGACCCAGTACTTC. This encodes CASRGTRPNQETQYF. Variable domain in full (rest from reference TRBV19 and TRBJ2-5): DGGITQSPKYLFRKEGQNVTLSCEQNLNHDAMYWYRQDPGQGLRLIYYSQIVNDFQKGDIAEGYSVSREKKESFPLTVTSAQKNPTAFYLCASRGTRPNQETQYFGPGTRLLVL.